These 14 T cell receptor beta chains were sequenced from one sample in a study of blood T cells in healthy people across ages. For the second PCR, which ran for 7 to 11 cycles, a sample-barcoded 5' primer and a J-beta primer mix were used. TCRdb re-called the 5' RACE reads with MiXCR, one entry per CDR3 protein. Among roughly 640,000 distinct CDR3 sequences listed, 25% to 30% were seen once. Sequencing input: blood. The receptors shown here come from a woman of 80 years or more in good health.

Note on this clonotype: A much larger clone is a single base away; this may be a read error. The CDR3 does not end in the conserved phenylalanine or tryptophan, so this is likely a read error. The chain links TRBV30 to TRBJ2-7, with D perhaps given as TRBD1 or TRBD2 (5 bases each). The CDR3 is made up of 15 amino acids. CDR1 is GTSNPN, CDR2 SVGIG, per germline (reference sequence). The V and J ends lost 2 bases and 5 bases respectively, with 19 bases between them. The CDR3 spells CAWSKVSVRGNEQYS. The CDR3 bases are TGTGCCTGGAGTAAGGTGTCGGTCCGGGGCAACGAGCAGTACTCC.

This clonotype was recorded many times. Here the CDR3 DNA reads TGTGCCAGCAGTGAGGCCCAGAGGGGGACCCAGTACTTC. It is translated as CASSEAQRGTQYF. The J gene is TRBJ2-5, the V gene TRBV2; D is possibly TRBD1 or TRBD2 (5 bases each). With 3 bases removed from V and 7 bases from J, the gap between germline ends came to 12 bases. Germline assignment: CDR1 SNHLY and CDR2 FYNNEI. CDR3 length: 13 amino acids.

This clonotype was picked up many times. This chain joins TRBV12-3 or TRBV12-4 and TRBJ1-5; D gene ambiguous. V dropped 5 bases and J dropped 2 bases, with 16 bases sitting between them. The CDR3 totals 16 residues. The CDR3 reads CASSRGTPGGNQPQHF. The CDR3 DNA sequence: TGTGCCAGCAGTCGTGGAACCCCGGGAGGCAATCAGCCCCAGCATTTT.

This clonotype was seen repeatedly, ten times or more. DNA of the CDR3: TGTGCCAGCAGCCAAAGAAGTCAAGCGGGAGGCGAGCAGTACTTC. This gives the protein CASSQRSQAGGEQYF. V usage is TRBV14 and J usage is TRBJ2-7, with 9 nucleotides matching TRBD2. This CDR3 spans 15 amino acids. Germline CDR1 is SGHDN and CDR2 is FVKESK. The V and J ends lost 2 bases and 6 bases, in that order; junction bases with no gene match: 8. Full variable domain (missing parts from reference TRBV14 and TRBJ2-7): EAGVTQFPSHSVIEKGQTVTLRCDPISGHDNLYWYRRVMGKEIKFLLHFVKESKQDESGMPNNRFLAERTGGTYSTLKVQPAELEDSGVYFCASSQRSQAGGEQYFGPGTRLTVT.

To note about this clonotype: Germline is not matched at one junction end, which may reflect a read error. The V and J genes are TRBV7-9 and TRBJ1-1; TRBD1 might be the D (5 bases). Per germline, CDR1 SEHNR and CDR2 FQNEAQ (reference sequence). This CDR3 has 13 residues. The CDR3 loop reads CAGSLIGGGEPFF. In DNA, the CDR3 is TGTGCCGGCAGCCTGATCGGTGGGGGAGAACCTTTCTTT.

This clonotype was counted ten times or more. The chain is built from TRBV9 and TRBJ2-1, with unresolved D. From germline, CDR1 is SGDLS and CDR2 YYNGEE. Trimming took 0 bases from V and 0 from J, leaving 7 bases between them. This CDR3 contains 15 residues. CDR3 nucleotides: TGTGCCAGCAGCGTAGAGGAGAGCTCCTACAATGAGCAGTTCTTC. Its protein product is CASSVEESSYNEQFF.

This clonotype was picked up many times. CDR3: CSVERGLAGAMPNEQFF. The CDR3 region has the DNA TGCAGCGTTGAAAGGGGACTAGCGGGGGCAATGCCAAATGAGCAGTTCTTC. The chain uses TRBV29-1 and TRBJ2-1; 14 bases map to TRBD2. The length of the CDR3 is 17 residues. Per the germline V gene, CDR1 is SQVTM and CDR2 is ANQGSEA. The V gene end was trimmed by 2 bases and the J gene end by 7 bases; junction bases not matched to a gene: 10.

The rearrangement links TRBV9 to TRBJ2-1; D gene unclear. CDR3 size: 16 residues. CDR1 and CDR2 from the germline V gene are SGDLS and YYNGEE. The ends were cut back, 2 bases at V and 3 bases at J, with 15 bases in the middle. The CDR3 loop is CASSVAADRFYNEQFF. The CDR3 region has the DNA TGTGCCAGCAGCGTTGCCGCGGATCGCTTCTACAATGAGCAGTTCTTC.

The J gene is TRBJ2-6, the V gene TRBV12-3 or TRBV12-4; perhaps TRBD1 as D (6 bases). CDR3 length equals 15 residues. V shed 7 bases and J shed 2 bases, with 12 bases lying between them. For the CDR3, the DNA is TGTGCCAGCACCCCGGACAGTCCTGGGGCCAACGTCCTGACTTTC. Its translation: CASTPDSPGANVLTF.

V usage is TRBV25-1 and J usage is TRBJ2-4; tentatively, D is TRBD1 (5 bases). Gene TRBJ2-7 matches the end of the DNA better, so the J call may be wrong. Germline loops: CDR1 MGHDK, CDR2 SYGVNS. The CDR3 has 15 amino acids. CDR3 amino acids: CASSEGARGPYEQYF. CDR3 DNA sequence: TGTGCCAGCAGTGAAGGGGCCAGAGGCCCCTACGAGCAGTACTTC.

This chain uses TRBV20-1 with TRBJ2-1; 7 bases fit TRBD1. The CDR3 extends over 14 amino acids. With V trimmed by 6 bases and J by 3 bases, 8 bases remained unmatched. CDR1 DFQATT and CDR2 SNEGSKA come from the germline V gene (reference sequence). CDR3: CSAPGQQYYNEQFF. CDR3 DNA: TGCAGTGCACCGGGACAGCAATACTACAATGAGCAGTTCTTC.

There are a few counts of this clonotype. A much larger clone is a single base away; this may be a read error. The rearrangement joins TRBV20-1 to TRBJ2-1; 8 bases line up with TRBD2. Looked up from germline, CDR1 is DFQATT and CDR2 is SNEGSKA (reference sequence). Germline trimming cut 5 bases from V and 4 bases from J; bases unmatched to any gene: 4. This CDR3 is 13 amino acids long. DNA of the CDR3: TGCAGTGCTGGCGGGGGGACTTACAATGAGCAGTTCTTC. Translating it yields CSAGGGTYNEQFF.

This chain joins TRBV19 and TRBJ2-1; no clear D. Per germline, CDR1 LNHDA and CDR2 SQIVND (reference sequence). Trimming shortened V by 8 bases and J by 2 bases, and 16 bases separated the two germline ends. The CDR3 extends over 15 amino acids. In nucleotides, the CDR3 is TGTGCCAGTGCCATACGGTTGGGCCCCTACAATGAGCAGTTCTTC. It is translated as CASAIRLGPYNEQFF. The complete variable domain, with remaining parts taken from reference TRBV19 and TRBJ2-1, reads DGGITQSPKYLFRKEGQNVTLSCEQNLNHDAMYWYRQDPGQGLRLIYYSQIVNDFQKGDIAEGYSVSREKKESFPLTVTSAQKNPTAFYLCASAIRLGPYNEQFFGPGTRLTVL.

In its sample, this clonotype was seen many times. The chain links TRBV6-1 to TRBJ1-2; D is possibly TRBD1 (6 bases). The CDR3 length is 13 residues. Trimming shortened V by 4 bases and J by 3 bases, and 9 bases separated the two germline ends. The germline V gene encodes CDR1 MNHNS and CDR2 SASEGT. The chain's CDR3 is CASSAQGDYGYTF. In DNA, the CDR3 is TGTGCCAGCAGTGCACAGGGAGACTATGGCTACACCTTC.